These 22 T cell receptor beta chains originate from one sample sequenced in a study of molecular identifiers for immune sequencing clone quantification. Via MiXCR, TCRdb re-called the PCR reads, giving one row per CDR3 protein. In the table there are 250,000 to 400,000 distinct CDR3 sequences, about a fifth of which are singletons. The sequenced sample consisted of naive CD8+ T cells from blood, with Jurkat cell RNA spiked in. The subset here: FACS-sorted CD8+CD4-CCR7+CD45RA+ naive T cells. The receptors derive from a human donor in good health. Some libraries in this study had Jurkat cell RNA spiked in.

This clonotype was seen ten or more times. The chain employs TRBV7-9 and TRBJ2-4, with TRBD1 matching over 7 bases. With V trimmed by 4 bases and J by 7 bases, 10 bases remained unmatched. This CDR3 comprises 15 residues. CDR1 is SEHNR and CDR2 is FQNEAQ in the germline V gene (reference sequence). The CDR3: CASSSDAGQDNIQYF. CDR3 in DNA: TGTGCCAGCAGCTCTGATGCAGGACAGGACAACATTCAGTACTTC.

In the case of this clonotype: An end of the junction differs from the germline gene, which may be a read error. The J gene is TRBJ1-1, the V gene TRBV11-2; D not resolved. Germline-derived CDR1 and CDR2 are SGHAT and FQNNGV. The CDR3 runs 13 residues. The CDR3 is CASGFEQNTEAFF. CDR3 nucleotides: TGTGCCAGCGGCTTCGAACAGAACACTGAAGCTTTCTTT.

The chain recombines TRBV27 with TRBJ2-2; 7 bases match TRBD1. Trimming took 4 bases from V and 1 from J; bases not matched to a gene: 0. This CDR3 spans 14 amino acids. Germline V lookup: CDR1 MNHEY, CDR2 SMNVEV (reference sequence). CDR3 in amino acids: CASSSGGNTGELFF. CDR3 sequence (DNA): TGTGCCAGCAGTTCAGGGGGGAACACCGGGGAGCTGTTTTTT.

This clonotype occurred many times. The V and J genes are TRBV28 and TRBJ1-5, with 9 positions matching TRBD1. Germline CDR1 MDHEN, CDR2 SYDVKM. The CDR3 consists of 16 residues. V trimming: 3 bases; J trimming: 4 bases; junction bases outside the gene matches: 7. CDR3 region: CASSFLGTGWNQPQHF. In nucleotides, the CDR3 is TGTGCCAGCAGTTTTCTAGGGACAGGGTGGAATCAGCCCCAGCATTTT.

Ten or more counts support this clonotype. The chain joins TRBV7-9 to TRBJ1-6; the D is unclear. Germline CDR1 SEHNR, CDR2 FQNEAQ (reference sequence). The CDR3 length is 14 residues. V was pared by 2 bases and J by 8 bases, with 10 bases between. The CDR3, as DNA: TGTGCCAGCAGCTTAACGGGGAAAGATTCACCCCTCCACTTT. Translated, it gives CASSLTGKDSPLHF.

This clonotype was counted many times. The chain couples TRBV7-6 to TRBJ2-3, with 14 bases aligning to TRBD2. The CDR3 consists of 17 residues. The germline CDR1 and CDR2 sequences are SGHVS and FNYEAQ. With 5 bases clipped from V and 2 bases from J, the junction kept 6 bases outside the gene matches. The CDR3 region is CASSPRTSGGFTDTQYF. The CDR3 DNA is TGTGCCAGCAGCCCACGGACTAGCGGGGGGTTCACAGATACGCAGTATTTT.

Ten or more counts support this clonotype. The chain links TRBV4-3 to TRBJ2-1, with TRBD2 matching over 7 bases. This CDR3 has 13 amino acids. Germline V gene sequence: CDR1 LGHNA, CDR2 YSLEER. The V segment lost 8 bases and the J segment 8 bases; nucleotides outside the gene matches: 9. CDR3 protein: CASGGGVFDEQFF. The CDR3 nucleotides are TGCGCCAGCGGGGGGGGGGTGTTCGATGAGCAGTTCTTC.

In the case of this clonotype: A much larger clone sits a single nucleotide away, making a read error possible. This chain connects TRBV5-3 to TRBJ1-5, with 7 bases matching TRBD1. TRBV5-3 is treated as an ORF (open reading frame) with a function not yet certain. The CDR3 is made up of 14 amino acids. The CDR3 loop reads CASSLGQLKQPQHF. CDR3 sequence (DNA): TGTGCCAGCAGCTTGGGACAGCTCAAACAGCCCCAGCATTTT.

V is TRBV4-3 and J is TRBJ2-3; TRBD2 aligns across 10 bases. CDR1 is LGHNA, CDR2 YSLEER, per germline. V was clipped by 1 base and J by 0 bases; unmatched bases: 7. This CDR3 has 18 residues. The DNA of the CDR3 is TGCGCCAGCAGCCAAGGTCTAGCGGGGGCCTTTAGCACAGATACGCAGTATTTT. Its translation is CASSQGLAGAFSTDTQYF.

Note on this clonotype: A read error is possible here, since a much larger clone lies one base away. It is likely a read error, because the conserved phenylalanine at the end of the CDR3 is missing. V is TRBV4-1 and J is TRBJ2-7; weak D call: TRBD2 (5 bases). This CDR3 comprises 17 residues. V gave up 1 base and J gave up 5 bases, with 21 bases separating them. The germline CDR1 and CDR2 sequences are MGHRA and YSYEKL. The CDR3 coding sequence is TGCGCCAGCAGCCAAGTTCCGGGCGGTCGGGGTTCCGACGAGCAGTACTTG. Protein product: CASSQVPGGRGSDEQYL.

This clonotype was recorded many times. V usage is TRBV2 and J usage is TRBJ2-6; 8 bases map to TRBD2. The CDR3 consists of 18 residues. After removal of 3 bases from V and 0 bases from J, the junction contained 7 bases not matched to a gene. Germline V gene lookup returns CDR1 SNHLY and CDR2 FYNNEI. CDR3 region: CASSEIGGGSSGANVLTF. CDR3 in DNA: TGTGCCAGCAGTGAGATTGGCGGGGGGAGCTCTGGGGCCAACGTCCTGACTTTC.

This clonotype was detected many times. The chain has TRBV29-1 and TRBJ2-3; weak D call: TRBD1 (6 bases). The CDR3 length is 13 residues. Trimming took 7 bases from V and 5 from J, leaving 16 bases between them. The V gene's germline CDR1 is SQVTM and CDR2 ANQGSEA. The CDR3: CSAPSRGIDTQYF. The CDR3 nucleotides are TGCAGCGCTCCCTCCAGGGGTATAGATACGCAGTATTTT.

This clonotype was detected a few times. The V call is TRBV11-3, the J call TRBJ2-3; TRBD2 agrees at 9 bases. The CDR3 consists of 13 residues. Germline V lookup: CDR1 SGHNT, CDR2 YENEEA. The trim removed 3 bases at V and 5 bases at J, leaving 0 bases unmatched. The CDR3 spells CASSFSGGDTQYF. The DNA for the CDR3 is TGTGCCAGCAGCTTTAGCGGGGGAGATACGCAGTATTTT.

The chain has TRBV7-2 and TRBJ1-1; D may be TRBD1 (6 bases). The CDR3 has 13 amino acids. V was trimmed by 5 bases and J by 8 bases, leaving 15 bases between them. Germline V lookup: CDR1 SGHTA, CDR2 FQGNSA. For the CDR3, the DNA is TGTGCCAGCAGCATACACCAGGGGAACGAAGCTTTCTTT. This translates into CASSIHQGNEAFF.

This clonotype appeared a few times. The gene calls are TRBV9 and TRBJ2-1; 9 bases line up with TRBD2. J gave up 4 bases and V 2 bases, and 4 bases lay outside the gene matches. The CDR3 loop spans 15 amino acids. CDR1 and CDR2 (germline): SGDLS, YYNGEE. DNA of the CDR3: TGTGCCAGCAGCGTTGAGCGGGGGGCATACAATGAGCAGTTCTTC. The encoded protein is CASSVERGAYNEQFF.

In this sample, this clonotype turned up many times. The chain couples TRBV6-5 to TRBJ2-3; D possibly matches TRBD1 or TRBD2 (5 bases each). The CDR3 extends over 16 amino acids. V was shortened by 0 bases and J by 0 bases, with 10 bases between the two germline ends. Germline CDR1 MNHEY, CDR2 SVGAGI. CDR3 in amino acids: CASSYSGEFSTDTQYF. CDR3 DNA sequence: TGTGCCAGCAGTTACTCGGGGGAGTTCAGCACAGATACGCAGTATTTT.

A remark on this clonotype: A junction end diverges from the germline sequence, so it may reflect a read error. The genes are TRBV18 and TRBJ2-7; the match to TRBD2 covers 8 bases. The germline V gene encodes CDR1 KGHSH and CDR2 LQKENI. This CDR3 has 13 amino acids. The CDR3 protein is CASSLDGGDGQCF. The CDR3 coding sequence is TGTGCCAGCTCCCTGGACGGGGGGGATGGGCAGTGCTTC.

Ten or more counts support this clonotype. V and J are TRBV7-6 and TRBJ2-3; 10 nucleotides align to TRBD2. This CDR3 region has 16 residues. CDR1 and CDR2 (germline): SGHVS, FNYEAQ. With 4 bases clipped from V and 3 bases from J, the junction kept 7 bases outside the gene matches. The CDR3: CASSSPGTSDTDTQYF. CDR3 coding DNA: TGTGCCAGCAGCTCCCCCGGGACTAGCGATACAGATACGCAGTATTTT.

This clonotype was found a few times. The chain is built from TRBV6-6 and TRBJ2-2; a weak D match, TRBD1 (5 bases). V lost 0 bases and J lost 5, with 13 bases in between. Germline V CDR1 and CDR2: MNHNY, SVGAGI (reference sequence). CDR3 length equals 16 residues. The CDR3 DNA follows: TGTGCCAGCAGTTACTCGATTACAGGTCCGACCGGGGAGCTGTTTTTT. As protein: CASSYSITGPTGELFF.

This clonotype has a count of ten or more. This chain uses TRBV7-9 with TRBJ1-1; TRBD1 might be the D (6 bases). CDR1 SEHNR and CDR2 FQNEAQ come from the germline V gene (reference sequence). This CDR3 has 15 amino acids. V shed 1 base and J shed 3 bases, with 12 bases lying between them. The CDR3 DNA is TGTGCCAGCAGCTTAGGTGGAGGGGGGGACACTGAAGCTTTCTTT. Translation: CASSLGGGGDTEAFF.

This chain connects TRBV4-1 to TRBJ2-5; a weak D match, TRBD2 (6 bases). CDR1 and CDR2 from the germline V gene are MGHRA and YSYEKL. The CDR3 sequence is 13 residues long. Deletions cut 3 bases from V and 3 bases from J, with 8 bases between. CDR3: CASSHSGEETQYF. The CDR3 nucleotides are TGCGCCAGCAGCCACTCGGGAGAAGAGACCCAGTACTTC.

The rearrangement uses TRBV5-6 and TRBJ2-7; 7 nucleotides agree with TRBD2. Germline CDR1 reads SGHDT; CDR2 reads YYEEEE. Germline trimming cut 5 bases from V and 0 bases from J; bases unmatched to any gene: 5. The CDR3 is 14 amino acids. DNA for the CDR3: TGTGCCAGCAGTCTTAGACTAGCCTCCTACGAGCAGTACTTC. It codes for CASSLRLASYEQYF. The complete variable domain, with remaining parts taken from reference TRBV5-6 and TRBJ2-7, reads DAGVTQSPTHLIKTRGQQVTLRCSPKSGHDTVSWYQQALGQGPQFIFQYYEEEERQRGNFPDRFSGHQFPNYSSELNVNALLLGDSALYLCASSLRLASYEQYFGPGTRLTVT.